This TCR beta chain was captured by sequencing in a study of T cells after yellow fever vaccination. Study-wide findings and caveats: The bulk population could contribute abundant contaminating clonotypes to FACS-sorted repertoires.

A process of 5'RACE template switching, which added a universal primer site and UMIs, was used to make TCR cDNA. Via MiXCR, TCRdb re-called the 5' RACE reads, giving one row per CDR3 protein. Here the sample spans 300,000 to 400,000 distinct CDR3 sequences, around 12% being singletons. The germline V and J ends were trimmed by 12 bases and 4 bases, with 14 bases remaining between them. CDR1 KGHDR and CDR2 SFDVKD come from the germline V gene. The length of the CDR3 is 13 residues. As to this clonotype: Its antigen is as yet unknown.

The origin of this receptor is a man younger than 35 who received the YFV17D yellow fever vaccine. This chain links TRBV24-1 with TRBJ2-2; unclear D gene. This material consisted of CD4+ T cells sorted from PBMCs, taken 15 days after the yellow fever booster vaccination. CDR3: CAVDPSGTGELFF. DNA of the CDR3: TGTGCCGTCGATCCGTCGGGCACCGGGGAGCTGTTTTTT.